These T cell receptor beta chains were read from a single sample in a study of blood T cell repertoires in COVID-19. Here immunoSEQ multiplex PCR was the method, and the copy in TCRdb shows in-frame clones only, minus some. This table has 35,000 to 50,000 clones, roughly 84% appearing once. Sequenced material: peripheral blood. Receptor source: a man in his fifties or sixties with active or convalescent COVID-19. Each CDR3 is given with its conserved first and last residue. A D gene is named only where the DNA matches it firmly. Expanded clones get a size class; other rows say once, few or many, or leave the size out.

j_gene | abundance | v_gene | d_gene | CDR3nt | CDR3aa
TRBJ2-5 | few | TRBV7-2 | TRBD2 | TGTGCCAGCAGCGTTAGCGGGGCAGGGGAGACCCAGTACTTC | CASSVSGAGETQYF
TRBJ1-2 | - | TRBV5-6 | TRBD1 | TGTGCCAGCAGCTTACGACAGGGGTCCTATGGCTACACCTTC | CASSLRQGSYGYTF
TRBJ1-1 | - | TRBV5-4 | TRBD1 | TGTGCCAGCAGACGCCAGGGGGTCCCTCCTTCGAACACTGAAGCTTTCTTT | CASRRQGVPPSNTEAFF
TRBJ2-2 | - | TRBV14 | - | TGTGCCAGCAGCCAAGATAGGGGTTCTACCGGGGAGCTGTTTTTT | CASSQDRGSTGELFF
TRBJ2-5 | - | TRBV3-1/TRBV3-2 | TRBD1 | TGTGCCAGCAGACAGCGACCGGGACAGGGAATAAAGGAGACCCAGTACTTC | CASRQRPGQGIKETQYF
TRBJ1-1 | - | TRBV30 | - | TGTGCCTGGAGTCGTTGGGGGGGCGCGTGGACTGAAGCTTTCTTT | CAWSRWGGAWTEAFF
TRBJ2-3 | - | TRBV24-1 | - | TGTGCCACCAGTGACCCCCCCCCGGACACTAGCACAGATACGCAGTATTTT | CATSDPPPDTSTDTQYF
TRBJ2-1 | - | TRBV21-1 | - | TGTGCCAGCATCTATAGCGGGGGAGGCTCCTACAATGAGCAGTTCTTC | CASIYSGGGSYNEQFF
TRBJ2-2 | - | TRBV11-3 | TRBD2 | TGTGCCAGCAGCTCTAACGGGGGGTGGGACACCGGGGAGCTGTTTTTT | CASSSNGGWDTGELFF
TRBJ2-3 | - | TRBV13 | - | TGTGCCAGCAGCTTAGTGAAGGGGGGGGGCACAGATACGCAGTATTTT | CASSLVKGGGTDTQYF
TRBJ2-2 | - | TRBV19 | - | TGTGCCAGTAGCACAGGGAGAACCGGGGAGCTGTTTTTT | CASSTGRTGELFF
TRBJ1-2 | - | TRBV4-2 | - | TGTGCCAGCAGCCAAGAGCAACAGTCCTATGGCTACACCTTC | CASSQEQQSYGYTF
TRBJ1-1 | - | TRBV5-6 | TRBD1 | TGTGCCAGCAGTCGGACGACAGGGGGCACCACTGAAGCTTTCTTT | CASSRTTGGTTEAFF
TRBJ2-5 | - | TRBV15 | - | TGTGCCACCAGCCCGCGACACTTACAAGAGACCCAGTACTTC | CATSPRHLQETQYF
TRBJ2-5 | - | TRBV6-5 | TRBD2 | TGTGCCACCCAATTAGCGGGGGGGCAAGAGACCCAGTACTTC | CATQLAGGQETQYF
TRBJ1-2 | - | TRBV5-1 | TRBD1 | TGCGCCAGCCGCCAGACAGGGGTAAACTATGGCTACACCTTC | CASRQTGVNYGYTF
TRBJ1-6 | - | TRBV12-3/TRBV12-4 | - | TGTGCCAGCAGTTTCTCGGGTAATTCACCCCTCCACTTT | CASSFSGNSPLHF
TRBJ1-1 | - | TRBV4-1 | TRBD1 | TGCGCCAGCAGCCGATGGACAGGGATGGGCAACACTGAAGCTTTCTTT | CASSRWTGMGNTEAFF
TRBJ2-7 | - | TRBV5-1 | TRBD1 | TGCGCCAGCAGCCCTATACAGGGGGCGTACGAGCAGTACTTC | CASSPIQGAYEQYF
TRBJ1-3 | - | TRBV5-5 | TRBD1 | TGTGCCAGCAGCCGCCAACAGGGGGGAGGAAACACCATATATTTT | CASSRQQGGGNTIYF
TRBJ1-6 | - | TRBV2 | TRBD1 | TGTGCCAGCCACCGGGACAGGGGATCACCCCTCCACTTT | CASHRDRGSPLHF
TRBJ1-4 | - | TRBV27 | TRBD1 | TGTGCCAGCAGTTTTCTCTGGACAGGGGGAGCCGGTCCTAATGAAAAACTGTTTTTT | CASSFLWTGGAGPNEKLFF
TRBJ2-3 | - | TRBV19 | - | TGTGCCAGTAATACTAGGGGAGGTGATACGCAGTATTTT | CASNTRGGDTQYF
TRBJ1-1 | - | TRBV3-1/TRBV3-2 | - | TGTGCCAGCAGCCATTTCCGGACACAGGTATTTGAAGCTTTCTTT | CASSHFRTQVFEAFF
TRBJ2-3 | - | TRBV11-2 | TRBD2 | TGTGCCAGCAGCTTAGCGTCCAGCGGGGGGGCCATCGGGTCAGATACGCAGTATTTT | CASSLASSGGAIGSDTQYF
TRBJ1-2 | - | TRBV19 | TRBD1 | TGTGCCAGTAAAACACCGGGACAGGGATTTAATGGCTACACCTTC | CASKTPGQGFNGYTF
TRBJ1-2 | - | TRBV13 | - | TGTGCCAGCAGCATCTACAGGGAAGAGGATGGAGGCTACACCTTC | CASSIYREEDGGYTF
TRBJ2-3 | - | TRBV6-4 | TRBD2 | TGTGCCAGCAGTGACCCGTATAGCGGGGTGCTAGATACGCAGTATTTT | CASSDPYSGVLDTQYF
TRBJ2-5 | - | TRBV5-1 | - | TGCGCCAGCAGCTTTGGGGGGAGTATAGAGACCCAGTACTTC | CASSFGGSIETQYF
TRBJ2-7 | - | TRBV21-1 | - | TGTGCCAGCAGAGGGGACAGGATCGCCCTACGGGAGCAGTACTTC | CASRGDRIALREQYF
TRBJ1-6 | - | TRBV7-3 | TRBD1 | TGTGCCAGCAGCCCGGGTTTGGGACAGGGGGCCCTCCACTTT | CASSPGLGQGALHF
TRBJ1-1 | - | TRBV30 | - | TGTGCCTGGAAATTCGGGCGGGGTGAAGCTTTCTTT | CAWKFGRGEAFF
TRBJ1-1 | - | TRBV19 | - | TGTGCCAGTAGTATACCGGGGATTGGCACTGAAGCTTTCTTT | CASSIPGIGTEAFF
TRBJ1-1 | - | TRBV3-1/TRBV3-2 | - | TGTGCCAGCAGTCACAGGGCCAGGAACACTGAAGCTTTCTTT | CASSHRARNTEAFF
TRBJ2-1 | - | TRBV7-2 | - | TGTGCCAGCAGCTTCATCCCCCAAGGGGACAATGAGCAGTTCTTC | CASSFIPQGDNEQFF
TRBJ2-7 | once | TRBV4-2 | - | TGTGCCAGCAGCCAAGACGGCTCCTACGAGCAGTACTTC | CASSQDGSYEQYF
TRBJ2-5 | - | TRBV2 | TRBD1 | TGTGCCAGCAGGGGACAGATCCAAGAGACCCAGTACTTC | CASRGQIQETQYF
TRBJ1-2 | few | TRBV4-1 | - | TGCGCCAGCAGCTTGGCACCTTCCAGGGACTATGGCTACACCTTC | CASSLAPSRDYGYTF
TRBJ1-6 | - | TRBV19 | TRBD1 | TGTGCCAGTACCACCTGGACAGGGAATTCACCCCTCCACTTT | CASTTWTGNSPLHF
TRBJ1-6 | - | TRBV7-6 | TRBD1 | TGTGCCAGCAGCCTTGACAGGGACAATAATTCACCCCTCCACTTT | CASSLDRDNNSPLHF
TRBJ1-6 | - | TRBV19 | - | TGTGCCAGTACTCCGGACTCTAAGGAGTATAATTCACCCCTCCACTTT | CASTPDSKEYNSPLHF
TRBJ1-5 | - | TRBV28 | - | TGTGCCAGCACCCTTGACTTGCAAGAGGGTCAGCCCCAGCATTTT | CASTLDLQEGQPQHF
TRBJ2-1 | - | TRBV9 | TRBD1 | TGTGCCAGCAGCCCCTCATCCAGGGGGAATGAGCAGTTCTTC | CASSPSSRGNEQFF
TRBJ2-2 | - | TRBV7-8 | TRBD1 | TGTGCCAGCAGCCGCCGGGACAGGAACACCGGGGAGCTGTTTTTT | CASSRRDRNTGELFF
TRBJ2-7 | - | TRBV7-3 | - | TGTGCCAGCAGTCAAGGGGGGGACTACGAGCAGTACTTC | CASSQGGDYEQYF
TRBJ1-6 | - | TRBV19 | TRBD1 | TGTGCCAGTAGTATGGGACAGGGAGGATATAATTCACCCCTCCACTTT | CASSMGQGGYNSPLHF
TRBJ2-7 | - | TRBV5-4 | - | TGTGCCAGCACGACTTACATGTCCTACGAGCAGTACTTC | CASTTYMSYEQYF
TRBJ1-1 | - | TRBV25-1 | - | TGTGCCAGCAGTGAATATGGGCAGGGTTTAAAAGCTTTCTTT | CASSEYGQGLKAFF
TRBJ1-1 | few | TRBV5-1 | TRBD1 | TGCGCCAGCAGCGGCGACAGGGCTGGCACTGAAGCTTTCTTT | CASSGDRAGTEAFF
TRBJ1-4 | - | TRBV19 | TRBD1 | TGTGCCAGGCCCCGGGACAGAACTAATGAAAAACTGTTTTTT | CARPRDRTNEKLFF
TRBJ1-6 | - | TRBV19 | TRBD1 | TGTGCCAGTAGTCTCCGTTCGGGACAGGCAGACTTCTCCTATAATTCACCCCTCCACTTT | CASSLRSGQADFSYNSPLHF
TRBJ1-2 | few | TRBV7-9 | - | TGTGCCAGCAGCTTACACAGGCCCTATGGCTACACCTTC | CASSLHRPYGYTF
TRBJ1-2 | - | TRBV19 | TRBD1 | TGTGCCAGTAAGGGACAGGCCTTAGCGGCTAACTATGGCTACACCTTC | CASKGQALAANYGYTF
TRBJ1-2 | - | TRBV3-1/TRBV3-2 | - | TGTGCCAGCAGCCCGGCCGGCACGGGGTACGCTAGTGGCTACACCTTC | CASSPAGTGYASGYTF